Shown below are 14 T cell receptor beta chains from a single sample sequenced in a study of T cell changes during pregnancy in multiple sclerosis. Sequencing used immunoSEQ multiplex PCR; TCRdb keeps in-frame clones, though not all of them. Of about 41,000 clones in the sample, 70% to 90% were seen once. The sample consisted of CD4+ T cells from peripheral blood mononuclear cells, taken in the first trimester of pregnancy. The origin of the receptors is a female donor with multiple sclerosis, enrolled in a pregnancy study.

The chain joins TRBV7-2 to TRBJ2-3, with no clear D. The CDR3 contains 15 residues. The germline V and J ends were trimmed by 5 bases and 1 base, with 13 bases remaining between them. Germline V gives CDR1 SGHTA, CDR2 FQGNSA. The CDR3 bases are TGTGCCAGCAGCCCGCGTTGGAGCGGCACAGATACGCAGTATTTT. Its translation: CASSPRWSGTDTQYF.

V and J are TRBV11-1 and TRBJ2-3; the D gene is possibly TRBD2 (5 bases). The CDR3 length is 14 residues. Germline loops: CDR1 SGHAT, CDR2 FQDESV (reference sequence). V lost 3 bases, J lost 5 bases, and 12 bases lay in between. The CDR3 DNA reads TGTGCCAGCAGCTTTAGTTCGGGGAGAGATACGCAGTATTTT. Its translation: CASSFSSGRDTQYF.

This CDR3 reads CASSLSGGGREQYF. The CDR3 region has the DNA TGTGCCAGCAGCTTGTCGGGAGGCGGACGCGAGCAGTACTTC. The chain is built from TRBV7-2 and TRBJ2-7; 7 bases are a match to TRBD2. J was trimmed by 6 bases and V by 3 bases; bases with no gene match: 8. Per the germline V gene, CDR1 is SGHTA and CDR2 is FQGNSA. The CDR3 loop spans 14 amino acids.

The V gene is TRBV2, the J gene TRBJ2-5; D may be TRBD1 (6 bases). The germline V gene has CDR1 SNHLY and CDR2 FYNNEI. V was pared by 4 bases and J by 4 bases, with 10 bases between. The CDR3 covers 13 residues. This CDR3 is CASSAQGRETQYF. CDR3 nucleotides: TGTGCCAGCAGTGCCCAGGGGAGAGAGACCCAGTACTTC.

The CDR3, as DNA: TGTGCCAGCAGCTTAGCCTTGGGACAGAGCTCCTACAATGAGCAGTTCTTC. It codes for CASSLALGQSSYNEQFF. The chain recombines TRBV7-9 with TRBJ2-1; TRBD1 matches 7 bases. J lost 0 bases, V lost 0 bases, and 5 bases had no gene match. The germline gives CDR1 SEHNR, CDR2 FQNEAQ (reference sequence). The CDR3 is 17 residues long.

The chain combines TRBV11-2 with TRBJ2-5; a possible D gene is TRBD2 (5 bases). The CDR3 runs to 11 residues. From germline, CDR1 is SGHAT and CDR2 FQNNGV. V gave up 5 bases and J gave up 8 bases, with 9 bases separating them. CDR3 region: CASSLGGTQYF. The CDR3 DNA reads as TGTGCCAGCAGCCTCGGAGGAACCCAGTACTTC.

The chain employs TRBV27 and TRBJ2-6, with 7 bases that match TRBD1. Germline CDR1 is MNHEY and CDR2 is SMNVEV (reference sequence). V was pared by 4 bases and J by 2 bases, with 17 bases of the junction left unmatched. The CDR3 consists of 20 residues. This chain's CDR3 is CASSSWGPGGPGAGANVLTF. CDR3 DNA sequence: TGTGCCAGCAGTTCCTGGGGACCAGGGGGACCCGGCGCTGGGGCCAACGTCCTGACTTTC.

V and J are TRBV19 and TRBJ2-7; D ambiguous. Germline loops: CDR1 LNHDA, CDR2 SQIVND (reference sequence). V shed 6 bases and J shed 3 bases, with 9 bases lying between them. There are 12 residues in the CDR3. CDR3 protein: CASSGSLYEQYF. CDR3 in DNA: TGTGCCAGTAGCGGGTCCCTCTACGAGCAGTACTTC.

As regards this clone: Its ends do not fully match the called genes, so a read error is possible. The CDR3 DNA reads TGTGCTAGCAGCTTCACGGGAGGGCCGCCCGGGGAGCTGTTTTTT. Its protein is CASSFTGGPPGELFF. The V and J genes are TRBV7-7 and TRBJ2-2; 8 bases agree with TRBD2. This CDR3 is 15 amino acids long. Germline V gene sequence: CDR1 SSHAT, CDR2 FNYEAQ (reference sequence).

This CDR3 is CASSSSGRVEETQYF. The CDR3 coding sequence is TGCGCCAGCAGCTCTTCTGGCAGGGTAGAAGAGACCCAGTACTTC. The rearrangement uses TRBV5-1 and TRBJ2-5, with D tentatively TRBD1 (5 bases). In germline, CDR1 is SGHRS, CDR2 YFSETQ. V was shortened by 3 bases and J by 3 bases, with 15 bases between the two germline ends. This CDR3 spans 15 amino acids.

The chain couples TRBV28 to TRBJ2-5, with no clear D. The germline CDR1 and CDR2 sequences are MDHEN and SYDVKM. Deletions cut 3 bases from V and 2 bases from J, with 16 bases between. The CDR3 has 16 residues. The CDR3 here is CASSFNGVWVQETQYF. In DNA, the CDR3 is TGTGCCAGCAGTTTCAACGGAGTCTGGGTTCAAGAGACCCAGTACTTC. Variable domain in full (rest from reference TRBV28 and TRBJ2-5): DVKVTQSSRYLVKRTGEKVFLECVQDMDHENMFWYRQDPGLGLRLIYFSYDVKMKEKGDIPEGYSVSREKKERFSLILESASTNQTSMYLCASSFNGVWVQETQYFGPGTRLLVL.

This chain links TRBV27 with TRBJ1-1; the D is unclear. The CDR3 runs 13 residues. Germline V gives CDR1 MNHEY, CDR2 SMNVEV (reference sequence). Trimming took 2 bases from V and 3 from J, leaving 7 bases between them. CDR3 bases: TGTGCCAGCAGTTTAAGACGGGACACTGAAGCTTTCTTT. This translates into CASSLRRDTEAFF.

This rearrangement joins TRBV30 to TRBJ1-4, with 9 bases identical to TRBD1. Per the germline V gene, CDR1 is GTSNPN and CDR2 is SVGIG (reference sequence). The CDR3 sequence is 12 residues long. J lost 8 bases, V lost 5 bases, and 3 bases had no gene match. The CDR3 protein is CAWDRGREKLFF. In nucleotides, the CDR3 is TGTGCCTGGGACAGGGGGAGGGAAAAACTGTTTTTT. The full variable domain, rest sourced from reference TRBV30 and TRBJ1-4, is SQTIHQWPATLVQPVGSPLSLECTVEGTSNPNLYWYRQAAGRGLQLLFYSVGIGQISSEVPQNLSASRPQDRQFILSSKKLLLSDSGFYLCAWDRGREKLFFGSGTQLSVL.

This chain connects TRBV5-1 to TRBJ2-1, with D possibly TRBD2 on 6 matching bases. This CDR3 is built from 15 residues. Germline CDR1 reads SGHRS; CDR2 reads YFSETQ. Trimming took off 4 bases at V and 7 bases at J, with 18 bases between the two ends. The CDR3: CASSPLLAAGNEQFF. CDR3 nucleotide sequence: TGCGCCAGCAGCCCCCTCTTAGCGGCTGGGAATGAGCAGTTCTTC.